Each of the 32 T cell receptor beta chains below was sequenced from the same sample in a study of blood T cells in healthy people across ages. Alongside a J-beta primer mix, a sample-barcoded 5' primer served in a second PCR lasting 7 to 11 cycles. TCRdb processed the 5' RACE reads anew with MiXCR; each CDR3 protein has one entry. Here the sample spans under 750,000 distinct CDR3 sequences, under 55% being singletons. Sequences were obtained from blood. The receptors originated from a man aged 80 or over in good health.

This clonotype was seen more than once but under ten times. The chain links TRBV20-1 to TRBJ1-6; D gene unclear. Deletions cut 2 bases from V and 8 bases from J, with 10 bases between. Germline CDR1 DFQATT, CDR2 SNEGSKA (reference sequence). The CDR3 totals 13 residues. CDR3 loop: CSARKGLDSPLHF. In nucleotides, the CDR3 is TGCAGTGCTAGAAAGGGCTTGGATTCACCCCTCCACTTT.

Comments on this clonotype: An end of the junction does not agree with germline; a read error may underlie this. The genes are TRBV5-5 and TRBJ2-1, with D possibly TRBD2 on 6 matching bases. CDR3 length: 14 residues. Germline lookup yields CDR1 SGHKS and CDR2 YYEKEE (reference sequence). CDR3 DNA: TGTGCCGGCAGCTTGGAGGGAACCTACAATGAGCAGTTCTTC. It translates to CAGSLEGTYNEQFF.

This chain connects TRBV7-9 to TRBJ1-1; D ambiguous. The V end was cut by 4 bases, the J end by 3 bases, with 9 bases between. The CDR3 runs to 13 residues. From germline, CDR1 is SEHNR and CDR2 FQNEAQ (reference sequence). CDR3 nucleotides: TGTGCCAGCAGCTCCACGGAGGACACTGAAGCTTTCTTT. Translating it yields CASSSTEDTEAFF.

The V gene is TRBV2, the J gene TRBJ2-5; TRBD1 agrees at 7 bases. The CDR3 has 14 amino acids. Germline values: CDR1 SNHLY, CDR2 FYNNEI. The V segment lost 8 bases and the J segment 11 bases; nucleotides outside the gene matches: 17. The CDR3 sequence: CASSDRAPIYGQYF. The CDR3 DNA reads TGTGCCAGCTCCGACAGGGCCCCAATCTACGGGCAGTACTTC.

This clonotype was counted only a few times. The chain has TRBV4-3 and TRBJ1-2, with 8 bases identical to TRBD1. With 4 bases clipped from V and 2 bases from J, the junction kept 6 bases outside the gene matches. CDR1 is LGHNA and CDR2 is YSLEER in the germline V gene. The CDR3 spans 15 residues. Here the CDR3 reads CASSRLDRENYGYTF. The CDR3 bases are TGCGCCAGCAGCCGTTTGGACAGGGAGAACTATGGCTACACCTTC.

The CDR3 nucleotides are TGTGCCTGGAGTAGCGGGGGAGGAGATACGCAGTATTTT. Translation gives CAWSSGGGDTQYF. V and J are TRBV30 and TRBJ2-3; 8 nucleotides line up with TRBD2. V lost 2 bases and J lost 5; bases outside the gene matches: 3. The CDR3 is made up of 13 amino acids. Looked up from germline, CDR1 is GTSNPN and CDR2 is SVGIG (reference sequence).

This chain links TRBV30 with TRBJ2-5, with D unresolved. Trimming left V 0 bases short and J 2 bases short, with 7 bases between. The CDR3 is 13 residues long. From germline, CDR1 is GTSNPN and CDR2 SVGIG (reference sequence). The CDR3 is CAWSVGSQETQYF. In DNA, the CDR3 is TGTGCCTGGAGTGTGGGGTCGCAAGAGACCCAGTACTTC.

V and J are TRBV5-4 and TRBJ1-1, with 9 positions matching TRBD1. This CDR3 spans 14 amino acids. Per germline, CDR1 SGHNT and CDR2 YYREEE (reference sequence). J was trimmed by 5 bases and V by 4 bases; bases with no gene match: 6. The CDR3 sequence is CASSGGQGGTEAFF. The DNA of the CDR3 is TGTGCCAGCAGCGGGGGACAGGGTGGTACTGAAGCTTTCTTT.

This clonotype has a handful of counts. The CDR3 nucleotides read TGTGCCAGCAATCAACAGGTGAACACTGAAGCTTTCTTT. Translated: CASNQQVNTEAFF. The chain couples TRBV6-2 or TRBV6-3 to TRBJ1-1; the D gene is possibly TRBD1 (5 bases). Trimming cost V 7 bases and J 0 bases, with 9 bases left between them. CDR3 length equals 13 residues. CDR1 and CDR2 from the germline V gene are MNHEY and SVGEGT.

DNA for the CDR3: TGTGCCAGCAGCCCTGCCGGACAGCTGAACACTGAAGCTTTCTTT. The encoded protein is CASSPAGQLNTEAFF. The chain uses TRBV7-9 and TRBJ1-1; D is possibly TRBD1 (6 bases). The V gene's germline CDR1 is SEHNR and CDR2 FQNEAQ (reference sequence). CDR3 length equals 15 residues. Trimming took 5 bases from V and 0 from J, leaving 13 bases between them.

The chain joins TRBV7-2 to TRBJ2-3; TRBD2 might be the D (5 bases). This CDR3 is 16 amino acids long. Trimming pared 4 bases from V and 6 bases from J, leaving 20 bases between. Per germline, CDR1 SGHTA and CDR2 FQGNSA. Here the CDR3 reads CASSYSGHPRGDTQYF. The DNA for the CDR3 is TGTGCCAGCAGCTACAGCGGTCACCCAAGAGGGGATACGCAGTATTTT.

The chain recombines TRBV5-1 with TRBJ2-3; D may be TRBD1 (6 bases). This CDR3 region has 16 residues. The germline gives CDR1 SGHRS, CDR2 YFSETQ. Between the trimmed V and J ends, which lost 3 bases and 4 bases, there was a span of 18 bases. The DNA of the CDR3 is TGCGCCAGCAGCTCGGGACACCCACTGAGGGCAGATACGCAGTATTTT. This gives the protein CASSSGHPLRADTQYF.

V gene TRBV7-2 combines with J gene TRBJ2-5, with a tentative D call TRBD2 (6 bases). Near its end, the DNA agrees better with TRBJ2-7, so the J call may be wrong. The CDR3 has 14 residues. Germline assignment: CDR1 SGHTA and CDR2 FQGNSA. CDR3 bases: TGTGCCAGCAGCCACGGACGGGACTTCTACGAGCAGTACTTC. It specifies CASSHGRDFYEQYF.

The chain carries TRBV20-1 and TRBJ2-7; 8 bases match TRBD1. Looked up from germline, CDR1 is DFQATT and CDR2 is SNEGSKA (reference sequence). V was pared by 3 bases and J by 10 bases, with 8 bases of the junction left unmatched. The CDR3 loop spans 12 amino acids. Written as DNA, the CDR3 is TGCAGTGCTAGGAGGACAGGGTATTATCAGTACTTC. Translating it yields CSARRTGYYQYF.

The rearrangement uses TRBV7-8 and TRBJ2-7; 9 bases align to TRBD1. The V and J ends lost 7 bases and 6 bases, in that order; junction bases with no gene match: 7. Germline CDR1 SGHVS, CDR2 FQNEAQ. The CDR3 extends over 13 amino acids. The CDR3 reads CASTLGQGSEQYF. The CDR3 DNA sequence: TGTGCCAGCACGTTGGGACAGGGCTCCGAGCAGTACTTC.

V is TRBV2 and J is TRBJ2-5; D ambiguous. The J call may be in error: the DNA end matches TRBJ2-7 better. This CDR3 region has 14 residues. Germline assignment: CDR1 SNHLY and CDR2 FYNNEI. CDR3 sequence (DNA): TGTGCCAGCAGTGAAACCTCCCCCCGGTACGAGCAGTACTTC. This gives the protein CASSETSPRYEQYF.

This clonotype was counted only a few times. DNA of the CDR3: TGTGCCACCAGCAGAGATGTAGAAGAGACCCAGTACTTC. Protein product: CATSRDVEETQYF. The gene calls are TRBV15 and TRBJ2-5; no definite D call. V lost 0 bases, J lost 3 bases, and 5 bases lay in between. Germline V lookup: CDR1 LNHNV, CDR2 YYDKDF (reference sequence). The CDR3 length is 13 residues.

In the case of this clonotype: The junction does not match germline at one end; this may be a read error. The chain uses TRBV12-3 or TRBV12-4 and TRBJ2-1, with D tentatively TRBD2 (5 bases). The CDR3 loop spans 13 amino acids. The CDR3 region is CASSSAGYNERFF. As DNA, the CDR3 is TGTGCCAGCAGTTCGGCGGGCTACAATGAGCGGTTCTTC.

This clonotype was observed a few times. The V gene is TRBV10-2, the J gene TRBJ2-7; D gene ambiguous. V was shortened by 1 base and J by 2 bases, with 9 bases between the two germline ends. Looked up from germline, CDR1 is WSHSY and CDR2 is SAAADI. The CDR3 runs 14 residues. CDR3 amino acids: CASSEWTSPYEQYF. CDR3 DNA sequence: TGCGCCAGCAGTGAGTGGACGTCTCCCTACGAGCAGTACTTC.

The chain's CDR3 is CASSSGGGGRSYEQYF. The CDR3 DNA is TGTGCCAGCAGTTCCGGAGGGGGGGGTCGCTCCTACGAGCAGTACTTC. The chain has TRBV12-3 or TRBV12-4 and TRBJ2-7; the D gene is possibly TRBD2 (7 bases). With 4 bases removed from V and 0 bases from J, the gap between germline ends came to 16 bases. This CDR3 contains 16 residues.

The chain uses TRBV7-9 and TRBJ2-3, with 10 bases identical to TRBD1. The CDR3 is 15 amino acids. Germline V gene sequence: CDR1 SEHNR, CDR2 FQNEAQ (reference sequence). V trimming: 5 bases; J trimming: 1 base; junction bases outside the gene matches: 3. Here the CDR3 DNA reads TGTGCCAGCAGCACCGGGACAGGGGGCACAGATACGCAGTATTTT. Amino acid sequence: CASSTGTGGTDTQYF.

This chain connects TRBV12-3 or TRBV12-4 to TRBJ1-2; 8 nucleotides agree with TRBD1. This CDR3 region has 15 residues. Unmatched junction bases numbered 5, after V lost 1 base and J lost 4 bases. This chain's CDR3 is CASSLGQGKRYGYTF. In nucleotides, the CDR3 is TGTGCCAGCAGTTTAGGACAGGGGAAGCGCTATGGCTACACCTTC.

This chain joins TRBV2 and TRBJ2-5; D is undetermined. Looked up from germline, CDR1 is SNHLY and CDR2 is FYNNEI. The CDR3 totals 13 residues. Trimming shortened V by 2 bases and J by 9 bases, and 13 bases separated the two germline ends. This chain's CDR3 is CASSERGIGAQYF. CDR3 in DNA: TGTGCCAGCAGTGAACGTGGAATTGGGGCCCAGTACTTC.

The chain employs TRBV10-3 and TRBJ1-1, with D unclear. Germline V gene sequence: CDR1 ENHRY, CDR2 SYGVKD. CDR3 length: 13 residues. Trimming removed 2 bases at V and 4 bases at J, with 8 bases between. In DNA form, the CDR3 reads TGTGCCATCAGTGAGGGGGTCCTCACTGAAGCTTTCTTT. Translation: CAISEGVLTEAFF.

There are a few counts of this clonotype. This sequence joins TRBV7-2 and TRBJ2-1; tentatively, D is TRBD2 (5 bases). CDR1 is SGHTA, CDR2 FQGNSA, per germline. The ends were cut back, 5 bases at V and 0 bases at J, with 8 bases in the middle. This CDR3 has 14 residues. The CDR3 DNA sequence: TGTGCCAGCAGCCGGCGGGCCTCCTACAATGAGCAGTTCTTC. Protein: CASSRRASYNEQFF.

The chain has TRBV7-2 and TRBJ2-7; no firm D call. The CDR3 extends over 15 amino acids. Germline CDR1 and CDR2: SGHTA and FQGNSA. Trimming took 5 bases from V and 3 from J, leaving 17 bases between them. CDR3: CASSPQPGRVYEQYF. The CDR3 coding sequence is TGTGCCAGCAGCCCTCAACCGGGCCGGGTCTACGAGCAGTACTTC.

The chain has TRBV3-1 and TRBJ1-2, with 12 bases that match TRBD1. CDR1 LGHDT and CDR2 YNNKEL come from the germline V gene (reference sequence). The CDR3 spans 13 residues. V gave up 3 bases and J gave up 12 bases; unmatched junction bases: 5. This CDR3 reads CASSQRGQGADTF. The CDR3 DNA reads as TGTGCCAGCAGCCAGAGGGGACAGGGGGCGGACACCTTC.

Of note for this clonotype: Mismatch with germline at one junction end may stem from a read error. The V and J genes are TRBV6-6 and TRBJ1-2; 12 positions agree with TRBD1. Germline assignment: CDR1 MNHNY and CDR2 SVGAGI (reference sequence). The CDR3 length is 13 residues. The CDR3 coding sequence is TGTGCCGGCAGTCCTACGGGACAGGGGGCTGGCACCTTC. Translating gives CAGSPTGQGAGTF.

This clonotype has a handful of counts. DNA of the CDR3: TGTGCCAGCACAAGTGGGACAGGGGGTTGGTACGAGCAGTACTTC. This encodes CASTSGTGGWYEQYF. The rearrangement links TRBV28 to TRBJ2-7, with 11 bases fitting TRBD1. Germline V lookup: CDR1 MDHEN, CDR2 SYDVKM. This CDR3 comprises 15 residues. V shed 7 bases, J shed 4 bases, and the junction held 9 bases outside the gene matches.

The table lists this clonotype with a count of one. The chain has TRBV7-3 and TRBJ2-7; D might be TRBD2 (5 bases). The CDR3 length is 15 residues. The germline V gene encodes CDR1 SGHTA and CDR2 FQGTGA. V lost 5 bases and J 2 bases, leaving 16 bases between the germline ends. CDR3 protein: CASSVNTGSAYEQYF. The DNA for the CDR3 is TGTGCCAGCAGCGTCAACACGGGGTCTGCCTACGAGCAGTACTTC.

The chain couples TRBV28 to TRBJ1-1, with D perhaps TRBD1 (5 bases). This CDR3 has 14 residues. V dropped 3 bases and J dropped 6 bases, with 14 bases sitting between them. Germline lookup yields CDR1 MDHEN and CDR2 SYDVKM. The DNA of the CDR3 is TGTGCCAGCAGTTTTTTTAGGGGAAATTCTGAAGCTTTCTTT. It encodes CASSFFRGNSEAFF.

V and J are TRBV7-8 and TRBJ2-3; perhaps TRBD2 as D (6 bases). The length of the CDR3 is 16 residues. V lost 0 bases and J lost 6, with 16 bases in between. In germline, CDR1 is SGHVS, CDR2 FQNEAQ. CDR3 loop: CASSLAPFAGSDTQYF. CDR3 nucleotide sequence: TGTGCCAGCAGCTTAGCGCCATTCGCGGGATCTGATACGCAGTATTTT.